Below are 24 T cell receptor beta chains sequenced from a single sample in a study of blood T cell repertoires in COVID-19. Some clones are missing from TCRdb's copy, which holds only in-frame ones; the method was immunoSEQ multiplex PCR. The data show 200,000 to 250,000 clones, approximately 90% seen once. The material sequenced was peripheral blood. The origin of the receptors is a man over 45 with COVID-19, enrolled during active disease.

This sequence joins TRBV6-6 and TRBJ2-7; TRBD2 is a possible D gene (6 bases). V shed 4 bases and J shed 5 bases, with 12 bases lying between them. The germline V gene has CDR1 MNHNY and CDR2 SVGAGI (reference sequence). The CDR3 runs to 13 residues. The CDR3 region has the DNA TGTGCCAGCAGTTTCCGCGGAGGGGACGAGCAGTACTTC. As protein: CASSFRGGDEQYF.

This clone has more than one count but fewer than ten. The V gene is TRBV11-1, the J gene TRBJ2-2, with TRBD2 identical over 8 bases. This CDR3 region has 16 residues. Trimming cost V 6 bases and J 1 base; bases outside gene matches: 7. Per the germline V gene, CDR1 is SGHAT and CDR2 is FQDESV (reference sequence). CDR3 nucleotide sequence: TGTGCCAGCAGTCCTCCGGGACTAGGGAACACCGGGGAGCTGTTTTTT. Translation gives CASSPPGLGNTGELFF.

This chain links TRBV15 with TRBJ1-5, with D uncertain. Trimming removed 4 bases at V and 4 bases at J, with 20 bases between. The CDR3 spans 17 residues. Germline loops: CDR1 LNHNV, CDR2 YYDKDF (reference sequence). The DNA of the CDR3 is TGTGCCACCAGCAATGGTTCCAGGCTTATTCTGAATCAGCCCCAGCATTTT. Protein sequence: CATSNGSRLILNQPQHF.

This clone was seen a handful of times. The chain uses TRBV2 and TRBJ2-5; weak D call: TRBD1 (6 bases). V lost 3 bases and J 1 base, leaving 9 bases between the germline ends. Looked up from germline, CDR1 is SNHLY and CDR2 is FYNNEI. The CDR3 is made up of 14 amino acids. This chain's CDR3 is CASSDRTVQETQYF. CDR3 DNA: TGTGCCAGCAGTGACAGGACAGTCCAAGAGACCCAGTACTTC.

The DNA of the CDR3 is TGTGCCAGCAGCTCAAGAACAGGGGTCCAAGAGACCCAGTACTTC. This sequence encodes CASSSRTGVQETQYF. The gene calls are TRBV5-4 and TRBJ2-5, with TRBD1 matching over 7 bases. The germline V gene has CDR1 SGHNT and CDR2 YYREEE (reference sequence). The trim removed 3 bases at V and 1 base at J, leaving 6 bases unmatched. The CDR3 is made up of 15 amino acids.

The rearrangement joins TRBV29-1 to TRBJ2-3, with D possibly TRBD2 on 6 matching bases. V was trimmed by 0 bases and J by 0 bases, leaving 10 bases between them. CDR3 length: 15 residues. Germline CDR1 and CDR2: SQVTM and ANQGSEA. The CDR3 DNA reads as TGCAGCGTTGAAGATGGGGCGGGGAGCACAGATACGCAGTATTTT. This sequence encodes CSVEDGAGSTDTQYF.

The chain combines TRBV5-1 with TRBJ2-5, with 8 positions matching TRBD1. Germline V gene sequence: CDR1 SGHRS, CDR2 YFSETQ. This CDR3 comprises 16 residues. Trimming cost V 0 bases and J 0 bases; bases outside gene matches: 4. The DNA for the CDR3 is TGCGCCAGCAGCTTGGGCCAGGGGGCCTACCAAGAGACCCAGTACTTC. Translation gives CASSLGQGAYQETQYF.

The V and J genes are TRBV2 and TRBJ1-1; 8 nucleotides align to TRBD1. This CDR3 spans 16 amino acids. The V gene's germline CDR1 is SNHLY and CDR2 FYNNEI. V lost 6 bases to trimming and J lost 4 bases; unmatched junction nucleotides: 13. The CDR3 sequence is CASRERAPGQGTEAFF. CDR3 nucleotide sequence: TGTGCCAGCAGAGAAAGGGCTCCTGGACAGGGCACTGAAGCTTTCTTT.

The V call is TRBV4-1, the J call TRBJ1-1; 7 bases match TRBD1. The CDR3 consists of 17 residues. V lost 4 bases, J lost 1 base, and 12 bases stayed unmatched. Germline values: CDR1 MGHRA, CDR2 YSYEKL. The CDR3 sequence is CASSLYTAGTENTEAFF. DNA of the CDR3: TGCGCCAGCAGCCTTTATACGGCGGGGACAGAGAACACTGAAGCTTTCTTT.

The chain joins TRBV5-6 to TRBJ2-3; 14 nucleotides agree with TRBD2. CDR1 and CDR2 (germline): SGHDT, YYEEEE. Unmatched junction bases numbered 8, after V lost 0 bases and J lost 2 bases. The CDR3 loop spans 19 amino acids. The CDR3 spells CASSLVGGTSGSHTDTQYF. The CDR3 nucleotides are TGTGCCAGCAGCTTGGTCGGGGGGACTAGCGGGAGCCACACAGATACGCAGTATTTT.

The V gene is TRBV7-9, the J gene TRBJ1-2; 8 nucleotides align to TRBD1. Germline CDR1 SEHNR, CDR2 FQNEAQ (reference sequence). The CDR3 loop spans 14 amino acids. V was clipped by 5 bases and J by 4 bases; unmatched bases: 6. This CDR3 is CASSLAGGGYGYTF. CDR3 bases: TGTGCCAGCAGCCTCGCAGGGGGCGGCTATGGCTACACCTTC.

The chain joins TRBV2 to TRBJ2-7; no definite D call. The CDR3 is 14 amino acids. From germline, CDR1 is SNHLY and CDR2 FYNNEI. Trimming removed 8 bases from V and 0 bases from J, with 14 bases in between. CDR3 protein: CASQIPIRSYEQYF. In DNA form, the CDR3 reads TGTGCCAGCCAGATCCCGATTCGCTCCTACGAGCAGTACTTC.

The chain links TRBV7-8 to TRBJ2-2; a weak D match, TRBD2 (6 bases). V was trimmed by 3 bases and J by 0 bases, leaving 11 bases between them. The germline V gene has CDR1 SGHVS and CDR2 FQNEAQ. The CDR3 sequence is 16 residues long. CDR3 DNA: TGTGCCAGCAGCTTCCTCGGCGGGACGAACACCGGGGAGCTGTTTTTT. It specifies CASSFLGGTNTGELFF.

In the case of this clone: This sample includes further DNA sequences coding for the same CDR3. This chain uses TRBV6-5 with TRBJ2-7, with a tentative D call TRBD1 (6 bases). The CDR3 sequence is 14 residues long. V lost 0 bases and J lost 4, with 10 bases in between. The germline CDR1 and CDR2 sequences are MNHEY and SVGAGI. The CDR3 coding sequence is TGTGCCAGCAGTTACTCCAGGGGCGAGTACGAGCAGTACTTC. As protein: CASSYSRGEYEQYF.

The gene calls are TRBV25-1 and TRBJ1-1, with D tentatively TRBD1 (5 bases). CDR1 and CDR2 (germline): MGHDK, SYGVNS. The CDR3 is 15 amino acids. Between the trimmed V and J ends, which lost 1 base and 2 bases, there was a span of 11 bases. The CDR3 loop reads CASSELGGTNTEAFF. The DNA of the CDR3 is TGTGCCAGCAGTGAATTGGGAGGGACTAACACTGAAGCTTTCTTT.

Concerning this clone itself: At one end, the junction sequence differs from germline, possibly due to a read error. V is TRBV7-7 and J is TRBJ2-1; 10 positions match TRBD2. Germline V gene lookup returns CDR1 SSHAT and CDR2 FNYEAQ (reference sequence). This CDR3 spans 15 amino acids. In nucleotides, the CDR3 is TGTGCTAGCAGCTTAGGTCTAGCGGGAGCCGGGGAGCAGTTCTTC. It encodes CASSLGLAGAGEQFF.

The chain combines TRBV27 with TRBJ2-4; the match to TRBD1 covers 9 bases. The CDR3 runs to 14 residues. Germline loops: CDR1 MNHEY, CDR2 SMNVEV (reference sequence). The V and J ends lost 4 bases and 8 bases, in that order; junction bases with no gene match: 6. The CDR3 loop reads CASSSRQGGDIQYF. CDR3 DNA: TGTGCCAGCAGTTCAAGACAGGGGGGCGACATTCAGTACTTC.

This rearrangement joins TRBV10-3 to TRBJ2-1; the match to TRBD2 covers 11 bases. CDR1 and CDR2 from the germline V gene are ENHRY and SYGVKD. Trimming at V came to 4 bases and at J to 6 bases, leaving 5 bases not matched to a gene. The CDR3 contains 15 residues. The CDR3: CAISGSSGGLNEQFF. DNA for the CDR3: TGTGCCATCAGTGGATCTAGCGGGGGGCTCAATGAGCAGTTCTTC.

V gene TRBV18 combines with J gene TRBJ2-1; TRBD2 agrees at 7 bases. The CDR3 loop spans 15 amino acids. Trimming cost V 3 bases and J 7 bases; bases outside gene matches: 9. Germline CDR1 and CDR2: KGHSH and LQKENI. CDR3 nucleotides: TGTGCCAGCTCACCGGGAGGACTAGTCGTTAATGAGCAGTTCTTC. Its translation: CASSPGGLVVNEQFF.

This chain links TRBV7-2 with TRBJ2-5, with no clear D. Trimming left V 1 base short and J 5 bases short, with 11 bases between. The CDR3 totals 14 residues. The germline CDR1 and CDR2 sequences are SGHTA and FQGNSA. The CDR3 nucleotides are TGTGCCAGCAGCTTAGTATCTATTTTGGAGACCCAGTACTTC. It specifies CASSLVSILETQYF.

The chain couples TRBV3-1 (or the pseudogene TRBV3-2) to TRBJ1-1; 8 bases are a match to TRBD1. The CDR3 runs to 11 residues. V trimming: 6 bases; J trimming: 8 bases; junction bases outside the gene matches: 2. The V gene's germline CDR1 is LGHDT and CDR2 YNNKEL (reference sequence). CDR3 sequence reads: CASRQGVEAFF. The CDR3 DNA is TGTGCCAGCAGACAGGGGGTAGAAGCTTTCTTT.

This chain uses TRBV6-6 with TRBJ2-7; 7 positions match TRBD2. Germline V CDR1 and CDR2: MNHNY, SVGAGI (reference sequence). The junction had 10 bases not matched to a gene; V was cut back by 6 bases and J by 2 bases. The CDR3 is made up of 15 amino acids. The DNA for the CDR3 is TGTGCCAGCAGAGGAGCGGGGAGAGGCGCCTACGAGCAGTACTTC. This codes for CASRGAGRGAYEQYF.

The chain is built from TRBV7-8 and TRBJ2-1; TRBD2 agrees at 9 bases. Unmatched junction bases numbered 8, after V lost 4 bases and J lost 4 bases. There are 16 residues in the CDR3. From germline, CDR1 is SGHVS and CDR2 FQNEAQ. The CDR3 loop reads CASSSPGLAVYNEQFF. CDR3 sequence (DNA): TGTGCCAGCAGCTCCCCGGGACTAGCTGTTTACAATGAGCAGTTCTTC.

The sample holds a few counts of this clone. V gene TRBV10-3 combines with J gene TRBJ1-5, with 8 nucleotides matching TRBD1. CDR1 and CDR2 (germline): ENHRY, SYGVKD. J was trimmed by 7 bases and V by 10 bases; bases with no gene match: 9. This CDR3 contains 13 residues. The CDR3 sequence: CATSRDRSQPQHF. The CDR3 region has the DNA TGTGCCACGTCCCGGGACAGGTCCCAGCCCCAGCATTTT.